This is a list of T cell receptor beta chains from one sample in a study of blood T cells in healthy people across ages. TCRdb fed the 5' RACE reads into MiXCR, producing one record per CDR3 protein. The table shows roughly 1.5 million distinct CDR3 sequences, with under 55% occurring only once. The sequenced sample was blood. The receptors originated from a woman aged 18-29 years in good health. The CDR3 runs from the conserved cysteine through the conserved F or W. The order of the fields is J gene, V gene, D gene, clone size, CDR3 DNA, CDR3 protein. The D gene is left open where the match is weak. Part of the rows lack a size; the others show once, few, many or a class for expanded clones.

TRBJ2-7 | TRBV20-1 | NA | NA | TGCAGTGCTAGGGGAGGGGGGGCCTTTTCCTACGAGCAGTACTTC | CSARGGGAFSYEQYF
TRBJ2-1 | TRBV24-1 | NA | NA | TGTGCCACCAGTGATGCCCTTACGAGCCATGAGCAGTTCTTC | CATSDALTSHEQFF
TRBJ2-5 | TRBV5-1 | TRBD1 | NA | TGCGCCAGCAGCGCAGACCCTTGGGACAGGAGAGAGACCCAGTACTTC | CASSADPWDRRETQYF
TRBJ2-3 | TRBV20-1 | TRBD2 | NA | TGCAGTGCTAACCTATTGCGGGGGGAGGCAGATACGCAGTATTTT | CSANLLRGEADTQYF
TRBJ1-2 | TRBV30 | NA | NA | TGTGCCTTATTACAGGGACGTGGCTACACCTTC | CALLQGRGYTF
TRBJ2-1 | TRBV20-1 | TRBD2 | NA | TGCAGTGCTTGGAGCGGGAGGGCCTTTAATGAGCAGTTCTTC | CSAWSGRAFNEQFF
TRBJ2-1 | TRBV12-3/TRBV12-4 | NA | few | TGTGCCAGCAGTTTCCGGGATTCCCTAGAAAATGAGCAGTTCTTC | CASSFRDSLENEQFF
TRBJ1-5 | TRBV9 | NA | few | TGTGCCAGCAGCCCTCGTGAGGGGATCGGACAGCCCCAGCATTTT | CASSPREGIGQPQHF
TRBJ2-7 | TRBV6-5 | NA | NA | TGTGCCAGCAGTTACGGGGACGAGGGGTCCTACGAGCAGTACTTC | CASSYGDEGSYEQYF
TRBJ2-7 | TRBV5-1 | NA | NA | TGCGCCAGCAGCTCCCCAAGCTCGGGAGAGCAGTACTTC | CASSSPSSGEQYF
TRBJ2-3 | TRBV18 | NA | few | TGTGCCAGCTCACCAAGATCAGGGAGAGATACGCAGTATTTT | CASSPRSGRDTQYF
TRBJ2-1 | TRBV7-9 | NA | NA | TGTGCCAGCAGCTCCGTAAGGTTGGCGGGAACTAACTACAATGAGCAGTTCTTC | CASSSVRLAGTNYNEQFF
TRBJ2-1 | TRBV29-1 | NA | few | TGCAGCGCGGGGAGGTCCTTTCAAGAGACCCAGTTCTTC | CSAGRSFQETQFF
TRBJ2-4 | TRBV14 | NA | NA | TGTGCCAGCAGCCAAGCGGGGGGCAGATACATTCAGTACTTC | CASSQAGGRYIQYF
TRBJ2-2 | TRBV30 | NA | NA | TGTGCCTGGAGTGTAAATAAGGGCTTTGAGCTGTTTTTT | CAWSVNKGFELFF
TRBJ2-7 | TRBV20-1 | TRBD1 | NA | TGCAGTGCTAGAGATCCAACAGGGGGTACCCACGAGCAGTACTTC | CSARDPTGGTHEQYF
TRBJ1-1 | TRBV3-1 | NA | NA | TGTGCCAGCAGCCAAGCGTATGACAGTGAAGCTTTCTTT | CASSQAYDSEAFF
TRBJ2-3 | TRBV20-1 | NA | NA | TGCAGTGCTCCCAGACAAAGCGGTACGCAGTATTTT | CSAPRQSGTQYF
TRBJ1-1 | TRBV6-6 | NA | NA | TGTGCCAGCGCCGGAAGGGGCCACACTGAAGCTTTCTTT | CASAGRGHTEAFF
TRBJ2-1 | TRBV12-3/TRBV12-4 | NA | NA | TGTGCCAGCAGTTGCTTCCAGGGCGATGAGCAGTTCTTC | CASSCFQGDEQFF
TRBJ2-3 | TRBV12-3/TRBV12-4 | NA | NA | TGTGCCAGCAGGTTGGAGGCAGATACGCAGTATTTT | CASRLEADTQYF
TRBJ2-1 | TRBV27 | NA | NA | TGTGCCAGCAGTTTAGCCGTAGGGGGTAGGTTCCATGAGCAGTTCTTC | CASSLAVGGRFHEQFF
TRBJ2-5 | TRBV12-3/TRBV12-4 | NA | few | TGTGCCAGCAGAAAGAGATCGAGCGGTGAAGAGACCCAGTACTTC | CASRKRSSGEETQYF
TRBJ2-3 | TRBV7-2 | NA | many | TGTGCCACCTGGAACACAGATACGCAGTATTTT | CATWNTDTQYF
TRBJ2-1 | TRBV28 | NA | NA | TGTGCCAGCAGTTTACAAGGGACTGTGGCCTACAGTGAGCAGTTCTTC | CASSLQGTVAYSEQFF
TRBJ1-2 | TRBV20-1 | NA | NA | TGCAGTGCTAGGGTATTGGAGGCAGGGATCGGCTACACCTTC | CSARVLEAGIGYTF
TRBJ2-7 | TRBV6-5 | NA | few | TGTGCCAGCAGTCAGGCGCCCCGAGGCTACGAGCAGTACTTC | CASSQAPRGYEQYF